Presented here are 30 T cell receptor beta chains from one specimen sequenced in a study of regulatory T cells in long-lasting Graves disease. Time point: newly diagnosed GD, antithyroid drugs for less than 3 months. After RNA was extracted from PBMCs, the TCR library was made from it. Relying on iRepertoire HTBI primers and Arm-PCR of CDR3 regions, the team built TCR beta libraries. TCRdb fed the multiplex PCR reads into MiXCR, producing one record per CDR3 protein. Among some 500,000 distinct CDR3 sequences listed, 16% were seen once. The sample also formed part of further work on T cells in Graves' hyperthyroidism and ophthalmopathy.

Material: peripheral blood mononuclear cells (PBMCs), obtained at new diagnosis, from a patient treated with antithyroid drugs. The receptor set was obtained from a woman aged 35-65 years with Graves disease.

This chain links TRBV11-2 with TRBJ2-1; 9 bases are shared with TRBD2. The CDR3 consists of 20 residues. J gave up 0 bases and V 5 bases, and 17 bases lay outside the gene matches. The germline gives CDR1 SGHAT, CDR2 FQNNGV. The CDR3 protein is CASSPGRRLAGLSSYNEQFF. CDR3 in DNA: TGTGCCAGCAGCCCAGGGAGGAGGCTAGCGGGGTTGAGCTCCTACAATGAGCAGTTCTTC. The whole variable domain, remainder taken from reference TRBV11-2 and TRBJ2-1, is EAGVAQSPRYKIIEKRQSVAFWCNPISGHATLYWYQQILGQGPKLLIQFQNNGVVDDSQLPKDRFSAERLKGVDSTLKIQPAKLEDSAVYLCASSPGRRLAGLSSYNEQFFGPGTRLTVL.

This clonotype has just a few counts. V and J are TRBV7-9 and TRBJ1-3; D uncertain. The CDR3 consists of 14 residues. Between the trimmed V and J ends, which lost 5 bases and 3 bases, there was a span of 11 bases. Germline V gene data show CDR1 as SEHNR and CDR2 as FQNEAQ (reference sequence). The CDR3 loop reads CASSLQENGNTIYF. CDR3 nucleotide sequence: TGTGCCAGCAGCCTCCAAGAGAATGGAAACACCATATATTTT.

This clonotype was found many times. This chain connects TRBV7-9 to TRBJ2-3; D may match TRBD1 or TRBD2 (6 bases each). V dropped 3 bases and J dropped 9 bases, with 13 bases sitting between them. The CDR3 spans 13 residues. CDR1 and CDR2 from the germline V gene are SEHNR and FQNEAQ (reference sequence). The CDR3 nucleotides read TGTGCCAGCAGCTTGACGGGGGCACAGACGCAGTATTTT. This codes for CASSLTGAQTQYF.

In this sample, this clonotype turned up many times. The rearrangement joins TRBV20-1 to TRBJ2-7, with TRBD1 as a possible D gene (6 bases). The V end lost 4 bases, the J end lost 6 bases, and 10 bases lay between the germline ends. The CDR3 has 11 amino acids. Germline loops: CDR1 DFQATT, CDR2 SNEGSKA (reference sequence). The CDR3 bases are TGCAGTGCTACAACAGGGACCGAGCAGTACTTC. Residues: CSATTGTEQYF.

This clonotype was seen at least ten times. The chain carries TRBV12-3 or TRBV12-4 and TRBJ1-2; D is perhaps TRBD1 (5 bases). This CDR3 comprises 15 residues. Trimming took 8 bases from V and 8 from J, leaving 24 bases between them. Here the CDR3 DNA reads TGTGCCAGCCAATATGGGGAGGTCAGGGTAGGAGGCTACACCTTC. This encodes CASQYGEVRVGGYTF.

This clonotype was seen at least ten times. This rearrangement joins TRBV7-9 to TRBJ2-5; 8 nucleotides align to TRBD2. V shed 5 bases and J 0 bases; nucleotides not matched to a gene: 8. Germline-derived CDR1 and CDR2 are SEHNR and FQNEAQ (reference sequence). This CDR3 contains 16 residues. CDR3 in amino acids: CASSPLRGGYQETQYF. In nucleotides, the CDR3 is TGTGCCAGCAGCCCCCTACGCGGGGGGTACCAAGAGACCCAGTACTTC.

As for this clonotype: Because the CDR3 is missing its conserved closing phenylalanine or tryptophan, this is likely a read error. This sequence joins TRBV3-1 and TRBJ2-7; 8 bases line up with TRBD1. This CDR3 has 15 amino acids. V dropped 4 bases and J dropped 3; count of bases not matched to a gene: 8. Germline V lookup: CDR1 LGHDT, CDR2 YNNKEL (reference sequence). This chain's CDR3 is CASSRGQGESYEQYL. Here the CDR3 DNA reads TGTGCCAGCAGCCGCGGACAGGGTGAGAGCTACGAGCAGTACCTC.

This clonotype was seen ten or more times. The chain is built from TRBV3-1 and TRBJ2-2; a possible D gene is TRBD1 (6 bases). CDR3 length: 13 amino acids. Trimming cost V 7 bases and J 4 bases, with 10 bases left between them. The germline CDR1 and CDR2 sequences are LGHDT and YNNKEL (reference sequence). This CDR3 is CASTDRITGELFF. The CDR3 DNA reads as TGTGCCAGCACCGACAGGATCACCGGGGAGCTGTTTTTT.

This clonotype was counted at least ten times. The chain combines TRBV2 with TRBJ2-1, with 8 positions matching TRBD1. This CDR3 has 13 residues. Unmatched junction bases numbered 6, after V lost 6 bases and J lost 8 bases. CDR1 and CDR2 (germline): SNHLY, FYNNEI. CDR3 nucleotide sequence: TGTGCCAGCAGGGGGGACAGGCTCTATGAGCAGTTCTTC. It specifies CASRGDRLYEQFF.

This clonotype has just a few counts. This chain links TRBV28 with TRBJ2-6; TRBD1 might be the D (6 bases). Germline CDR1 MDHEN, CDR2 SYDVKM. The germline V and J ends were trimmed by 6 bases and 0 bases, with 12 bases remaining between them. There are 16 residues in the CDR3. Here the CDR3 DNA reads TGTGCCAGCAGCAGGGGTTCCCTCTCTGGGGCCAACGTCCTGACTTTC. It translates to CASSRGSLSGANVLTF.

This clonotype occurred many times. The CDR3 protein is CASSQEESVCEQYF. The CDR3 nucleotides are TGTGCCAGCAGCCAAGAAGAATCTGTGTGTGAGCAGTACTTC. The V and J genes are TRBV3-1 and TRBJ2-7, with no clear D. The CDR3 covers 14 residues. Trimming left V 0 bases short and J 7 bases short, with 13 bases between. Germline V CDR1 and CDR2: LGHDT, YNNKEL (reference sequence).

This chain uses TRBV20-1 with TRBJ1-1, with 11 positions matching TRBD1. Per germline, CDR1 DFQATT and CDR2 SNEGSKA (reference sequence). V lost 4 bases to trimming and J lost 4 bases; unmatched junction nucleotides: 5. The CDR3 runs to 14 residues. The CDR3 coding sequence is TGCAGTGCTACCCTCGGGACAGGGGGCACTGAAGCTTTCTTT. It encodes CSATLGTGGTEAFF.

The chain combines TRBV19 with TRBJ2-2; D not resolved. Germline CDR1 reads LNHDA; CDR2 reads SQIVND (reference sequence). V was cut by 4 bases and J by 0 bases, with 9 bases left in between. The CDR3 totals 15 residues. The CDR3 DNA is TGTGCCAGTAGTAATCCTGAAACGAACACCGGGGAGCTGTTTTTT. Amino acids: CASSNPETNTGELFF.

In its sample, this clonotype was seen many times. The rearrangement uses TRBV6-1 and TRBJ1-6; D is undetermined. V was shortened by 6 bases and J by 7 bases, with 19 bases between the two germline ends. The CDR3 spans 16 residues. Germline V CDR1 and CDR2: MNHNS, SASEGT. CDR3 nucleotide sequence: TGTGCCAGCAGCAGTGAAGCAGCTTCGGGGAATTCACCCCTCCACTTT. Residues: CASSSEAASGNSPLHF.

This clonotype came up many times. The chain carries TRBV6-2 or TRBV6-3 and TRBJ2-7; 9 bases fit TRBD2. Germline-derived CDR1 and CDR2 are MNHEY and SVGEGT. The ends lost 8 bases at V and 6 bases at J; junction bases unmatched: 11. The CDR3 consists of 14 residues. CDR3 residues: CASGGGGARGEQYF. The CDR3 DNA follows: TGTGCCAGCGGCGGGGGGGGCGCGAGGGGCGAGCAGTACTTC.

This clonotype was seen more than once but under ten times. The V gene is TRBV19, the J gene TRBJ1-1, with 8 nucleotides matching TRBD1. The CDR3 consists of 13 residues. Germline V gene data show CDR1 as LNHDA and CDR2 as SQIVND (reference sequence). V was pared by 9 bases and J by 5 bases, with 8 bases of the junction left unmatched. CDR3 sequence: CASRDRRKTEAFF. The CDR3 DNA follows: TGTGCCAGCAGGGACAGGAGGAAGACTGAAGCTTTCTTT.

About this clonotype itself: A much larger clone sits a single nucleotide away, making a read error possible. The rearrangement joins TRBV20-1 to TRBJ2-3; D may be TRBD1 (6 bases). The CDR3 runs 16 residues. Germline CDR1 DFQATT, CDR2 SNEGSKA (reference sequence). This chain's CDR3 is CSARRQVLGVTDTQCF. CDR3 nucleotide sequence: TGCAGTGCTAGAAGACAGGTCCTTGGGGTCACAGATACGCAGTGTTTT.

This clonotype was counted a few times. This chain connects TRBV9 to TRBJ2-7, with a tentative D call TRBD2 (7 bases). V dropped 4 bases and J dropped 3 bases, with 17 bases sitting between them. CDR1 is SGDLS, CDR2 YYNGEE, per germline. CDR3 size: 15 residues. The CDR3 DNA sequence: TGTGCCAGCAGCCCTCGGGGGGCAGGGGACTACGAGCAGTACTTC. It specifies CASSPRGAGDYEQYF.

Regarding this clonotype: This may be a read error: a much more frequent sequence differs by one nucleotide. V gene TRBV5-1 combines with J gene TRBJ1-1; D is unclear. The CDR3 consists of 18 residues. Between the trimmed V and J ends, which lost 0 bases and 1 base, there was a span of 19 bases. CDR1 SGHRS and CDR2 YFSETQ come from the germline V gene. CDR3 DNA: TGCGCCAGCAGCTTGGCCGGGATGATCCCGCACTCGAACACTGAAGCTTTCTTT. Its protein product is CASSLAGMIPHSNTEAFF.

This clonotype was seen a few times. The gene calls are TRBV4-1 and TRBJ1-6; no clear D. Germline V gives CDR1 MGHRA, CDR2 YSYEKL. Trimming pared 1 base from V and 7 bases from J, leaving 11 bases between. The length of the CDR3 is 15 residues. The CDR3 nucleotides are TGCGCCAGCAGCCAAGCAGGCGTTTTAAATTCACCCCTCCACTTT. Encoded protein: CASSQAGVLNSPLHF.

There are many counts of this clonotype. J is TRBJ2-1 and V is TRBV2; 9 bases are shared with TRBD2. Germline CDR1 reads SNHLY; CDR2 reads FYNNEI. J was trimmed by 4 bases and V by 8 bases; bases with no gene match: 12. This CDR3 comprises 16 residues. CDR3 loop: CASRGGLAGLYNEQFF. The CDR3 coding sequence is TGTGCCAGCCGGGGTGGGCTAGCGGGGTTATACAATGAGCAGTTCTTC.

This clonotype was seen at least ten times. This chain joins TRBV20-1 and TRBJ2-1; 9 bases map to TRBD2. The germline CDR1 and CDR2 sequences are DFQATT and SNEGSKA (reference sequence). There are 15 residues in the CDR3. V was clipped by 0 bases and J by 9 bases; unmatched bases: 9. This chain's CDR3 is CSARDAAGGPSEQFF. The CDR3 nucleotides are TGCAGTGCTAGAGATGCGGCGGGGGGGCCGAGTGAGCAGTTCTTC.

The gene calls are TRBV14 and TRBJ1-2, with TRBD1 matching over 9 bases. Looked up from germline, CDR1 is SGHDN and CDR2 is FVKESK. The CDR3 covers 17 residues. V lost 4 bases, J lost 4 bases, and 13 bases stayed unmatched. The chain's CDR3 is CASSPTGTGLFLYGYTF. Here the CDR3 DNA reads TGTGCCAGCAGCCCAACCGGGACAGGGCTATTTCTCTATGGCTACACCTTC.

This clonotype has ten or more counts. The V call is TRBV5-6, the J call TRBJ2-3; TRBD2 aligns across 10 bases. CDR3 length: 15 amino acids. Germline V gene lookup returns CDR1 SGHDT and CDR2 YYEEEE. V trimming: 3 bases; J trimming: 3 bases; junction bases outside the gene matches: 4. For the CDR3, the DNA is TGTGCCAGCAGCTGGAGCGGGGGGGCGACAGATACGCAGTATTTT. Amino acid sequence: CASSWSGGATDTQYF.

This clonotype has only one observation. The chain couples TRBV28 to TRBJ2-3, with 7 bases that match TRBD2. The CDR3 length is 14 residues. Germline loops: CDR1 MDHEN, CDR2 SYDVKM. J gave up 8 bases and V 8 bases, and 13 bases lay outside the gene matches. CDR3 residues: CASARGGPGGTQYF. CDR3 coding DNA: TGTGCCAGCGCTCGGGGAGGTCCGGGGGGTACGCAGTATTTT.

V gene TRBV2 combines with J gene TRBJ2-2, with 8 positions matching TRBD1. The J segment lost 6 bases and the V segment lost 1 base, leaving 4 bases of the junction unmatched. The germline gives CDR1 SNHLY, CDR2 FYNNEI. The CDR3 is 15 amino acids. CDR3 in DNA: TGTGCCAGCAGTGAAGACAGGGGGAAGGCCGGGGAGCTGTTTTTT. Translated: CASSEDRGKAGELFF.

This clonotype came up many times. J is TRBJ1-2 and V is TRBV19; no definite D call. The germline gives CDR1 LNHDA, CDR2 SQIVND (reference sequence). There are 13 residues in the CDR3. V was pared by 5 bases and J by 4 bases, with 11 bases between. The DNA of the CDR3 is TGTGCCAGTAGTCTCCACACCCCCTATGGCTACACCTTC. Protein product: CASSLHTPYGYTF.

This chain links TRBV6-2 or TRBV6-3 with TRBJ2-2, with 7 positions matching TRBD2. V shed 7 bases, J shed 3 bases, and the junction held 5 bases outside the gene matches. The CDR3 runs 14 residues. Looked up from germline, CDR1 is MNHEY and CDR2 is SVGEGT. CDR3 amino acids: CASMEAGYTGELFF. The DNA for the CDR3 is TGTGCCAGCATGGAAGCGGGGTACACCGGGGAGCTGTTTTTT.

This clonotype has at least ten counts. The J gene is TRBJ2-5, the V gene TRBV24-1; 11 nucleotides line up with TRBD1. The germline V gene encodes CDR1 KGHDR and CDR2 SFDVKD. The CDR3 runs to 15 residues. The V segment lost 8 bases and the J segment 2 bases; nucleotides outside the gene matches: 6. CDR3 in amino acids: CATTTRDRGQETQYF. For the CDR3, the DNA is TGTGCCACCACCACTCGGGACAGGGGGCAAGAGACCCAGTACTTC.

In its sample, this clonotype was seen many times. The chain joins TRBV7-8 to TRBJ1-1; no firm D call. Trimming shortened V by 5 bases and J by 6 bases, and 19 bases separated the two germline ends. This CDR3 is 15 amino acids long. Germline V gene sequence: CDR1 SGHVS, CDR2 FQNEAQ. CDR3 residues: CASSPTIVSGSEAFF. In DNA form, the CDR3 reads TGTGCCAGCAGCCCTACCATCGTCTCGGGGTCTGAAGCTTTCTTT.